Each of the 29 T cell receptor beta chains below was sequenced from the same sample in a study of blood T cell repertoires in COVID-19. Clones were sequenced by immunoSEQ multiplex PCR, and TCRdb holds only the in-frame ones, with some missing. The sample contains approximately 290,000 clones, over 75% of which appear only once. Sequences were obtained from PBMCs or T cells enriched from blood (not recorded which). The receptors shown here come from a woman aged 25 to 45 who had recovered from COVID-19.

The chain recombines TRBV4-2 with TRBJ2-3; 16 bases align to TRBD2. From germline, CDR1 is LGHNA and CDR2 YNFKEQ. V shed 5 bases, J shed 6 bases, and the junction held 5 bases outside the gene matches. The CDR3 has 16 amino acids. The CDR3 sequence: CASSTGTSGGADTQYF. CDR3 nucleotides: TGTGCCAGCAGCACCGGGACTAGCGGGGGGGCGGATACGCAGTATTTT.

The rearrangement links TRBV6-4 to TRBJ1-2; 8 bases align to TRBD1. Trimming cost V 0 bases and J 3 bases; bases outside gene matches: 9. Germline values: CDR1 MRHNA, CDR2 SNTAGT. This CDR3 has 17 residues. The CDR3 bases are TGTGCCAGCAGTGACTCCCCTGACAGGGGCTTCTACTATGGCTACACCTTC. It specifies CASSDSPDRGFYYGYTF.

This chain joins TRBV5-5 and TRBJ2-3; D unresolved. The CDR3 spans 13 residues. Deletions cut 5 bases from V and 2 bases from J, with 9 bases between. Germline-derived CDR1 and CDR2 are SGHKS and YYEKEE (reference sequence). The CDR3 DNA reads TGTGCCAGCAGTTATTCACTCACAGATACGCAGTATTTT. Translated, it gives CASSYSLTDTQYF.

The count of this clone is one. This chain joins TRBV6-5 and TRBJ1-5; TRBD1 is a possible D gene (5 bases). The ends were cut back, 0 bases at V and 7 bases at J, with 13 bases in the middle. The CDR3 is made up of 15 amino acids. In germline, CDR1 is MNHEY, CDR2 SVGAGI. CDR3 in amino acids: CASSYSAAGGQPQHF. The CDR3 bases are TGTGCCAGCAGTTACTCGGCAGCCGGGGGGCAGCCCCAGCATTTT.

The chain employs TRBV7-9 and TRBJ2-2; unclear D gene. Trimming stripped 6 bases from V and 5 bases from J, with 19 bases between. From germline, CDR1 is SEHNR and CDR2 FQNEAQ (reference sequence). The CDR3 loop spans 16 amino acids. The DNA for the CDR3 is TGTGCCAGCAGTACAACCCCTCAACCATTAACCGGGGAGCTGTTTTTT. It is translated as CASSTTPQPLTGELFF.

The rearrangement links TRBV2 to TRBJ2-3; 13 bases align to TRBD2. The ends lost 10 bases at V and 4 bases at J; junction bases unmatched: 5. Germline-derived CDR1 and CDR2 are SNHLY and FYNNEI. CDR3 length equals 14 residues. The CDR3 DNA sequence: TGTGCCACCTCGACTAGCGGGGGGTCAGATACGCAGTATTTT. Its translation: CATSTSGGSDTQYF.

The CDR3 region has the DNA TGTGCCAGCAGCTTAGCGCGGGATGGGGGCTACACCTTC. It encodes CASSLARDGGYTF. The chain recombines TRBV7-9 with TRBJ1-2; D gene uncertain. Trimming pared 0 bases from V and 8 bases from J, leaving 10 bases between. CDR3 length: 13 amino acids. The germline gives CDR1 SEHNR, CDR2 FQNEAQ (reference sequence).

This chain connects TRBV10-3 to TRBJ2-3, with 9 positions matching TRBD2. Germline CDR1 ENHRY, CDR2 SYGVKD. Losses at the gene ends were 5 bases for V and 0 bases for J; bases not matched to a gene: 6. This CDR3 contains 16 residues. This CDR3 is CAISLSGRASTDTQYF. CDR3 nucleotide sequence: TGTGCCATCAGTCTTAGCGGGAGAGCTAGCACAGATACGCAGTATTTT.

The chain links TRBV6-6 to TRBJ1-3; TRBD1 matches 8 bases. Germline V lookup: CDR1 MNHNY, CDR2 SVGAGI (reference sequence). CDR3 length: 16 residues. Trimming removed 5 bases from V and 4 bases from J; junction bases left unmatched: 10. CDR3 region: CASSPTAPGGGNTIYF. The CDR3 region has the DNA TGTGCCAGCAGTCCTACCGCCCCAGGGGGCGGAAACACCATATATTTT.

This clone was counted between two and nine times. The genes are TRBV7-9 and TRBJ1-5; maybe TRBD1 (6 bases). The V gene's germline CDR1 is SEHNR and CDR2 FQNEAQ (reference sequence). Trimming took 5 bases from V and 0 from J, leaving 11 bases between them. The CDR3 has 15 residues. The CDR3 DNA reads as TGTGCCAGCAGCCCCGGACAGTTTAGCAATCAGCCCCAGCATTTT. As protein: CASSPGQFSNQPQHF. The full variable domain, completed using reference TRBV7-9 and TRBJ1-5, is DTGVSQNPRHKITKRGQNVTFRCDPISEHNRLYWYRQTLGQGPEFLTYFQNEAQLEKSRLLSDRFSAERPKGSFSTLEIQRTEQGDSAMYLCASSPGQFSNQPQHFGDGTRLSIL.

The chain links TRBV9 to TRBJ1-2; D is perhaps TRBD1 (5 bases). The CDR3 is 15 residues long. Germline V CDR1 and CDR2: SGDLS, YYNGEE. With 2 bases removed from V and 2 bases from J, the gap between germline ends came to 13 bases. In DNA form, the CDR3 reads TGTGCCAGCAGCGTGGGCAGGGAGGAGAACTATGGCTACACCTTC. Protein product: CASSVGREENYGYTF.

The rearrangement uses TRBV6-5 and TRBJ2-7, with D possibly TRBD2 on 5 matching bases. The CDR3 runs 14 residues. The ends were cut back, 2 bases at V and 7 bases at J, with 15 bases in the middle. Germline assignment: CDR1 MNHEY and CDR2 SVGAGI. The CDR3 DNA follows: TGTGCCAGCAGTTACCTCGGGCCACCGGGGGAGCAGTACTTC. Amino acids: CASSYLGPPGEQYF.

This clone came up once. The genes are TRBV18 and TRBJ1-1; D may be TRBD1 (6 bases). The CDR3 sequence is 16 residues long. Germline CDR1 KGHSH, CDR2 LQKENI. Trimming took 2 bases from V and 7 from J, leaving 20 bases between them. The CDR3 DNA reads TGTGCCAGCTCACCATCCGCCGGGGGCTCGGGGGGTGAAGCTTTCTTT. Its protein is CASSPSAGGSGGEAFF.

The CDR3 reads CASRPTGGRDGYTF. CDR3 nucleotides: TGTGCCAGCAGACCGACAGGGGGCAGGGATGGCTACACCTTC. The chain carries TRBV27 and TRBJ1-2; the match to TRBD1 covers 10 bases. The CDR3 has 14 residues. Germline-derived CDR1 and CDR2 are MNHEY and SMNVEV (reference sequence). V lost 6 bases and J lost 6; bases outside the gene matches: 7.

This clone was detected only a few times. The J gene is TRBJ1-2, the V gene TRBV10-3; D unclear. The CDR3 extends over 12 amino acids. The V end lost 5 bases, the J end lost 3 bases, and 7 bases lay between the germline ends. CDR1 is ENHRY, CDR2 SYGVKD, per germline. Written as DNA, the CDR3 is TGTGCCATCAGTACGGGTGACTATGGCTACACCTTC. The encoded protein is CAISTGDYGYTF.

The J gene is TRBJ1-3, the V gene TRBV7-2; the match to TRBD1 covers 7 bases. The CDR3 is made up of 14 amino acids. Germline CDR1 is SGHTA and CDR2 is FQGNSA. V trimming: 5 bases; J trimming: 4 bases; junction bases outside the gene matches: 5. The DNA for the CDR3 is TGTGCCAGCAGCCCCAGGACAGGAGGAAACACCATATATTTT. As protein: CASSPRTGGNTIYF.

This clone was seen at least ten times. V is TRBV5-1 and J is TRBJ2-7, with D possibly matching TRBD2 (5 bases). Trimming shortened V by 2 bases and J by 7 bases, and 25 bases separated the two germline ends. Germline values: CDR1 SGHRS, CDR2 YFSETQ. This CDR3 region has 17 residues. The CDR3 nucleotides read TGCGCCAGCAGCTTCTATTTTTCCGGGGAAGGATCTGGTGAGCAGTACTTC. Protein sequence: CASSFYFSGEGSGEQYF.

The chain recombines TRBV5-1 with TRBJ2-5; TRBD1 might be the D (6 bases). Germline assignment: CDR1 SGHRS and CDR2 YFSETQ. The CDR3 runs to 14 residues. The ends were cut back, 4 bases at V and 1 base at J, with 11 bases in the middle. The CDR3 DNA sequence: TGCGCCAGCAGCCCCAGGACAGTCCAAGAGACCCAGTACTTC. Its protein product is CASSPRTVQETQYF. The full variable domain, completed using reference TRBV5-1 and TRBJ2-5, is KAGVTQTPRYLIKTRGQQVTLSCSPISGHRSVSWYQQTPGQGLQFLFEYFSETQRNKGNFPGRFSGRQFSNSRSEMNVSTLELGDSALYLCASSPRTVQETQYFGPGTRLLVL.

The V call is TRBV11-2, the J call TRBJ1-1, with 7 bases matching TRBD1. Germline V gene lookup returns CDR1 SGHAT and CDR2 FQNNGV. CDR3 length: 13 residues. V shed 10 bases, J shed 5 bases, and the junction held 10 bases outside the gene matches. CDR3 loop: CAILTGRGTEAFF. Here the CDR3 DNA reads TGTGCCATCCTGACAGGGCGGGGTACTGAAGCTTTCTTT. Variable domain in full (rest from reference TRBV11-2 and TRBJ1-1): EAGVAQSPRYKIIEKRQSVAFWCNPISGHATLYWYQQILGQGPKLLIQFQNNGVVDDSQLPKDRFSAERLKGVDSTLKIQPAKLEDSAVYLCAILTGRGTEAFFGQGTRLTVV.

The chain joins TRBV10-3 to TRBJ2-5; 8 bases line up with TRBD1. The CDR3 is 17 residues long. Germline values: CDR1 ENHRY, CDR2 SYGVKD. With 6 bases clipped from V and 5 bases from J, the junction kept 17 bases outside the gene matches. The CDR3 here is CAISPSSGGATGETQYF. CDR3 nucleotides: TGTGCCATCAGCCCAAGCTCAGGGGGCGCGACTGGGGAGACCCAGTACTTC.

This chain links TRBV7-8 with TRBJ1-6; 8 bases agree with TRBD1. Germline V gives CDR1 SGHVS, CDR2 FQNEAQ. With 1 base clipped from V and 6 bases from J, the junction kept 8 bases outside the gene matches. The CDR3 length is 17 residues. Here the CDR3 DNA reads TGTGCCAGCAGCTTAGGAAACAGGGGGAAATTTAATTCACCCCTCCACTTT. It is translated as CASSLGNRGKFNSPLHF.

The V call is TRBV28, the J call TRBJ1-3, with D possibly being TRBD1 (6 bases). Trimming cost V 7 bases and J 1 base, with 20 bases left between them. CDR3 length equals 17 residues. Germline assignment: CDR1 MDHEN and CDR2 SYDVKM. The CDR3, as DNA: TGTGCCAGCACCACGACAGGTTTTCTGTCTTCTGGAAACACCATATATTTT. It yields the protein CASTTTGFLSSGNTIYF.

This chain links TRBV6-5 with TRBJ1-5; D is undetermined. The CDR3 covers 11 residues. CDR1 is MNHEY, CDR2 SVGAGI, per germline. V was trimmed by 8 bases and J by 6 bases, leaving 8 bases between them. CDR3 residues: CASGEGQPQHF. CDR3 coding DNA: TGTGCCAGCGGGGAGGGTCAGCCCCAGCATTTT.

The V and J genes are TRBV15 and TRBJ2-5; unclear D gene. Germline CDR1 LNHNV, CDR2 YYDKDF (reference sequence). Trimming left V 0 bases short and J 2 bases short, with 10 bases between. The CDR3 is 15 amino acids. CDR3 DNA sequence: TGTGCCACCAGCAGAGATAAACTCGTACAAGAGACCCAGTACTTC. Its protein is CATSRDKLVQETQYF. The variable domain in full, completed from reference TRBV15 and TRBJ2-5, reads DAMVIQNPRYQVTQFGKPVTLSCSQTLNHNVMYWYQQKSSQAPKLLFHYYDKDFNNEADTPDNFQSRRPNTSFCFLDIRSPGLGDTAMYLCATSRDKLVQETQYFGPGTRLLVL.

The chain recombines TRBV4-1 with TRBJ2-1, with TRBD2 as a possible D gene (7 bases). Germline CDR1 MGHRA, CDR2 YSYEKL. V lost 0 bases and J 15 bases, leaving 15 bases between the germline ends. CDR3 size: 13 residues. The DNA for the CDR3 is TGCGCCAGCAGCCAAGATGCTGGGGGGGGGCCGTTCTTC. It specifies CASSQDAGGGPFF.

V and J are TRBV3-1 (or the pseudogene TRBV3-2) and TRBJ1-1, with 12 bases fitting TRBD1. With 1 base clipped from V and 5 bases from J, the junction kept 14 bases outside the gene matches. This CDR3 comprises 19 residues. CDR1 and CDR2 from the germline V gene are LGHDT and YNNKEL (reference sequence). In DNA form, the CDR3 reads TGTGCCAGCAGCCAAGTATATCTCCGGGACAGGGGGCCCGGTACTGAAGCTTTCTTT. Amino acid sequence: CASSQVYLRDRGPGTEAFF.

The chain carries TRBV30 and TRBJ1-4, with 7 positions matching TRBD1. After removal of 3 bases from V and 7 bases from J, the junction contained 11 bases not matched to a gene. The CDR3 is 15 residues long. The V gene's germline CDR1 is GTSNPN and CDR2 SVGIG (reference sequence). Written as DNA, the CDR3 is TGTGCCTGGAGCCTGGCAGGGGGTTCGGGTGAAAAACTGTTTTTT. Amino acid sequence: CAWSLAGGSGEKLFF.

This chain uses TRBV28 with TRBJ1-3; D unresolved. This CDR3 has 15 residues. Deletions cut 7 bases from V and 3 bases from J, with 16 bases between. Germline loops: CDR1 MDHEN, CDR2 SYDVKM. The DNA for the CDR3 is TGTGCCAGCACGTCCTCCCTACAGATTGGAAACACCATATATTTT. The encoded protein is CASTSSLQIGNTIYF.

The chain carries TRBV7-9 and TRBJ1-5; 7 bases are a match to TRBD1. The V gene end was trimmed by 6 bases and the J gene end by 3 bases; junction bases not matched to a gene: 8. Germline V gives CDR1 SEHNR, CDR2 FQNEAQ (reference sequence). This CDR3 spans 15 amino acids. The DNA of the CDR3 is TGTGCCAGCAGTATGGAGGGGGCCTACAATCAGCCCCAGCATTTT. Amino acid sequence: CASSMEGAYNQPQHF.